A selection of T cell receptor beta chains follows, all from one sample in a study of cytomegalovirus exposure and HLA in healthy donors. Repertoires were generated with immunoSEQ multiplex PCR, while TCRdb's copy carries only in-frame clones and drops some. This sample has 100,000 to 120,000 clones; more than 80% occur once, and the top ten carry over 5%. Sequencing input: PBMCs. These receptors all stem from a man younger than 35 in good health and CMV-seronegative. The CDR3 runs from the conserved cysteine through the conserved F or W. A D gene is named only where the DNA matches it firmly. Size is omitted from some rows. Given values are once, few, many or a class for expanded clones.

V gene	D gene	J gene	clone size	CDR3 DNA	CDR3 protein
TRBV7-2	-	TRBJ1-2	-	TGTGCCAGCAGTCCGAACCGACAGAGTCCAATCTATGGCTACACCTTC	CASSPNRQSPIYGYTF
TRBV5-1	TRBD1	TRBJ2-2	-	TGCGCCAGCAGCTCATCAGGGGGCACCGGGGAGCTGTTTTTT	CASSSSGGTGELFF
TRBV10-2	TRBD2	TRBJ2-5	-	TGCGCCAGCAGCTTAGCGGGAGTCGGCGAGACCCAGTACTTC	CASSLAGVGETQYF
TRBV28	-	TRBJ1-5	-	TGTGCCAGCTGGGGCAAGGGTCAGCCCCAGCATTTT	CASWGKGQPQHF
TRBV19	-	TRBJ2-1	-	TGTGCCAGTAGTATGTCGTCCCGGGGCTCCTACAATGAGCAGTTCTTC	CASSMSSRGSYNEQFF
TRBV4-3	-	TRBJ2-1	once	TGCGCCAGCAGCCAAGACCCGGGAAACTACAATGAGCAGTTCTTC	CASSQDPGNYNEQFF
TRBV6-5	-	TRBJ1-1	few	TGTGCCAGCAGTTACTCAGGGGTAAGGACTGAAGCTTTCTTT	CASSYSGVRTEAFF
TRBV11-2	TRBD1	TRBJ2-1	-	TGTGCCAGCAGCTTGACCGGGACAGGGGGCAAAAATGAGCAGTTCTTC	CASSLTGTGGKNEQFF
TRBV6-5	TRBD1	TRBJ2-7	once	TGTGCCAGTCAAACCCAGGGGGTCTCCTACGAGCAGTACTTC	CASQTQGVSYEQYF
TRBV29-1	TRBD2	TRBJ2-5	-	TGCAGCACGATGGGGGGGATCAAGGAGACCCAGTACTTC	CSTMGGIKETQYF
TRBV6-1	-	TRBJ1-5	-	TGTGCCTCAGCAGGGGAGGGGTATCAGCCCCAGCATTTT	CASAGEGYQPQHF
TRBV5-1	-	TRBJ1-4	-	TGCGCCAGCAGCTTGGAGGGGATGGTTGGTAAAAAACTGTTTTTT	CASSLEGMVGKKLFF
TRBV19	TRBD2	TRBJ2-2	-	TGTGCCAGTAGCGTTCTAGCGGGTGTGAACACCGGGGAGCTGTTTTTT	CASSVLAGVNTGELFF
TRBV7-2	TRBD1	TRBJ1-1	few	TGTGCCAGCAGCACCCAGGGGGCGACTGAAGCTTTCTTT	CASSTQGATEAFF
TRBV27	-	TRBJ1-2	-	TGTGCCAGCAGTTTCCGGGGGGAGTATGGCTACACCTTC	CASSFRGEYGYTF
TRBV28	-	TRBJ1-2	-	TGTGCCAGCAGTACCCCCCCGGGGGGCTACTATGGCTACACCTTC	CASSTPPGGYYGYTF
TRBV5-6	TRBD2	TRBJ2-7	-	TGTGCCAGCAGCTCACCGGGACTAGCGGGAGGCGAGTCCTACGAGCAGTACTTC	CASSSPGLAGGESYEQYF
TRBV19	TRBD2	TRBJ2-1	-	TGTGCCACCCGCAACAGTCAAGTGACCCGACTAGCCCTGGGCAATGAGCAGTTCTTC	CATRNSQVTRLALGNEQFF
TRBV7-8	-	TRBJ2-7	-	TGTGCCAGCAGCTTTGGGGGGGGCCCGAACGAGCAGTACTTC	CASSFGGGPNEQYF
TRBV30	TRBD1	TRBJ1-1	-	TGTGCCTGGAGTGTCCACGCTCAACGACCGGGACAGGGGGCGAATGAAGCTTTCTTT	CAWSVHAQRPGQGANEAFF
TRBV13	-	TRBJ1-2	-	TGTGCCAGCAGCTTAGAGGGCAGGGGAAAGGGGCTTGGCGGCTACACCTTC	CASSLEGRGKGLGGYTF
TRBV27	-	TRBJ2-5	-	TGTGCCAGCAGTTACCTCAGGGAACGCGAGACCCAGTACTTC	CASSYLRERETQYF
TRBV4-1	-	TRBJ2-5	-	TGCGCCAGCAGCCTCTACCGGGACACCCAAGAGACCCAGTACTTC	CASSLYRDTQETQYF
TRBV19	-	TRBJ1-2	-	TGTGCCAGTAGTATATGGCGGGGGATGAGGGGCTACACCTTC	CASSIWRGMRGYTF
TRBV18	TRBD2	TRBJ2-7	-	TGTGCCAGCTCACCACAAGCGGGGCTCCCGTACGAGCAGTACTTC	CASSPQAGLPYEQYF
TRBV7-3	-	TRBJ2-1	once	TGTGCCAGCAGCTTAAAGGCCCAGGGCTTCAATGAGCAGTTCTTC	CASSLKAQGFNEQFF
TRBV28	-	TRBJ1-1	once	TGTGCCAGCAAGGTGGGCCACAACACTGAAGCTTTCTTT	CASKVGHNTEAFF
TRBV7-9	-	TRBJ2-5	-	TGTGCCAGCAGCTTAGCTCAGGACATGGAGACCCAGTACTTC	CASSLAQDMETQYF
TRBV6-1	-	TRBJ1-5	few	TGTGCCAGCAGTGAAGGGGGCTATCAGCCCCAGCATTTT	CASSEGGYQPQHF
TRBV6-5	TRBD2	TRBJ2-3	few	TGTGCCAGCAGTTACGGCGGGAGTTCGACAGATACGCAGTATTTT	CASSYGGSSTDTQYF
TRBV9	TRBD1	TRBJ2-3	-	TGTGCCAGCAGCGCCCCGGGACAGGGGGAGAGGGATACGCAGTATTTT	CASSAPGQGERDTQYF
TRBV25-1	TRBD2	TRBJ2-7	-	TGTGCCAGCAGTGGGGGACTAGCGGAATCCTACGAGCAGTACTTC	CASSGGLAESYEQYF
TRBV7-3	-	TRBJ1-3	-	TGTGCCAGCAGCTTAATTGGAGGGCTAAGCTCTGGAAACACCATATATTTT	CASSLIGGLSSGNTIYF
TRBV25-1	-	TRBJ2-7	-	TGTGCCAGCAGTCGCCAGGCCGGCGAGCAGTACTTC	CASSRQAGEQYF
TRBV29-1	-	TRBJ2-7	-	TGCAGCGTTGAGGTCCGCTCCTACGAGCAGTACTTC	CSVEVRSYEQYF
TRBV9	-	TRBJ1-1	-	TGTGCCAGCAGCGTAGGGGCCCCCTACACTGAAGCTTTCTTT	CASSVGAPYTEAFF
TRBV21-1	-	TRBJ2-2	-	TGTGCCAGCAGCAAAGGAATTAGGAGGCAACCTGATGGGACTCAGAACACCGGGGAGCTGTTTTTT	CASSKGIRRQPDGTQNTGELFF
TRBV7-9	TRBD2	TRBJ2-1	-	TGTGCCAGCAGCTTATGGGCGGGAGTGTACTCCTACAATGAGCAGTTCTTC	CASSLWAGVYSYNEQFF
TRBV9	-	TRBJ1-1	few	TGTGCCAGCAGCGTCGGCGAACAGGGGAACACTGAAGCTTTCTTT	CASSVGEQGNTEAFF
TRBV5-8	-	TRBJ2-7	-	TGTGCCAGCAGCTTGGGTTCCGGGGTTATCGACGAGCAGTACTTC	CASSLGSGVIDEQYF
TRBV28	-	TRBJ2-7	-	TGTGCCAGCAGCCTCCGCTACGAGCAGTACTTC	CASSLRYEQYF
TRBV5-5	TRBD1	TRBJ2-7	-	TGTGCCAGCAGCTCCGACAGGGAGAGAGAGCAGTACTTC	CASSSDREREQYF
TRBV9	-	TRBJ1-2	-	TGTGCCAGCAGCCCCCAGCCGGGAACACTCTATGGCTACACCTTC	CASSPQPGTLYGYTF
TRBV29-1	-	TRBJ2-7	-	TGCAGCGTTGAGGGGCACGGAAAATACGAGCAGTACTTC	CSVEGHGKYEQYF
TRBV10-3	TRBD1	TRBJ2-7	-	TGTGCCATCAGTGATCGGGACAGAGGGGGTTACGAGCAGTACTTC	CAISDRDRGGYEQYF
TRBV28	TRBD2	TRBJ2-4	-	TGTGCCAGCAGTGCCGGGGGGGCTGGGGCCAAAAACATTCAGTACTTC	CASSAGGAGAKNIQYF
TRBV7-6	-	TRBJ2-3	once	TGTGCCAGCAGCCAATCCGGGAAAGGAGATACGCAGTATTTT	CASSQSGKGDTQYF
TRBV7-7	-	TRBJ2-5	-	TGTGCTAGCAGCTCCAGGGGAGTGGAGACCCAGTACTTC	CASSSRGVETQYF
TRBV7-8	-	TRBJ1-2	-	TGTGCCAGCAGCTTAATAGAGAAATTTGGCTACACCTTC	CASSLIEKFGYTF
TRBV28	-	TRBJ2-6	-	TGTGCCAGCATCTTGGGCGGGGCCTCTGGGGCCAACGTCCTGACTTTC	CASILGGASGANVLTF
TRBV27	TRBD2	TRBJ2-7	-	TGTGCCAGCAGTTTTGTAGCGGGAGTCCACGAGCAGTACTTC	CASSFVAGVHEQYF
TRBV5-1	TRBD2	TRBJ2-7	-	TGCGCCAGCAGCGTGAGTAGCGGGGGCCCCGAGCAGTACTTC	CASSVSSGGPEQYF
TRBV14	TRBD1	TRBJ2-7	-	TGTGCCAGCAGCCAAATAACAGGGGTAGCCTACGAGCAGTACTTC	CASSQITGVAYEQYF
TRBV4-3	-	TRBJ2-2	-	TGCGCCAGCAGCCAAGATCGTGGCAGGGGTAGGACCGGGGAGCTGTTTTTT	CASSQDRGRGRTGELFF
TRBV6-5	TRBD2	TRBJ2-7	-	TGTGCCAGCAGTTACTCAGGACTAGCGGACTACGAGCAGTACTTC	CASSYSGLADYEQYF
TRBV10-3	TRBD2	TRBJ2-7	-	TGTGCCATCACCCGAGAAGGACTAGCGGTACCCTACGAGCAGTACTTC	CAITREGLAVPYEQYF
TRBV19	-	TRBJ2-5	once	TGTGCCAGTAGTATAGATCGCCGGGAGACCCAGTACTTC	CASSIDRRETQYF
TRBV30	TRBD1	TRBJ1-1	-	TGTAGGACAGGCGAAAACACTGAAGCTTTCTTT	CRTGENTEAFF
TRBV30	-	TRBJ1-2	-	TGTGCCTGGAGTGTACTGGACAGTGATGGCTACACCTTC	CAWSVLDSDGYTF
TRBV9	TRBD1	TRBJ2-2	-	TGTGCCAGCAGCGTGACAGGGGGCACAATTAGCACCGGGGAGCTGTTTTTT	CASSVTGGTISTGELFF